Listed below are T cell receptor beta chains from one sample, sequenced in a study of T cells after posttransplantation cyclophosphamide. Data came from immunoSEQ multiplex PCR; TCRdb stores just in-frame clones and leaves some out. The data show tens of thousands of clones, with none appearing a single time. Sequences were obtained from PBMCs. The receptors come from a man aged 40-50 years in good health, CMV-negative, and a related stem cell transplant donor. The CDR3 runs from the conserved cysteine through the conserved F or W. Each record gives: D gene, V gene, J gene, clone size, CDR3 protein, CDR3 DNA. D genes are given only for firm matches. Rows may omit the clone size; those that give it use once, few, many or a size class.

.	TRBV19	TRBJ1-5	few	CATHSGGNQPQHF	TGTGCCACCCACTCCGGAGGCAATCAGCCCCAGCATTTT
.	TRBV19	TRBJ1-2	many	CASSIDVQDLRGYTF	TGTGCCAGTAGTATAGATGTCCAGGATCTTAGGGGCTACACCTTC
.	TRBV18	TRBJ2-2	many	CASSPPSRDAGELFF	TGTGCCAGCTCACCACCGTCGCGGGATGCCGGGGAGCTGTTTTTT
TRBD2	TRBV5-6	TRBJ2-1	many	CASSVGTNSYNEQFF	TGTGCCAGCAGCGTAGGGACTAATTCCTACAATGAGCAGTTCTTC
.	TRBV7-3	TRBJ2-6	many	CASSLKTASNVLTF	TGTGCCAGCAGCTTAAAGACAGCCTCCAACGTCCTGACTTTC
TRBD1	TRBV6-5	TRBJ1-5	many	CASSLYRGENQPQHF	TGTGCCAGCAGTCTCTACAGGGGGGAGAATCAGCCCCAGCATTTT
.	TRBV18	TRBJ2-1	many	CASSTEGGGTGEQFF	TGTGCCAGCTCAACCGAGGGCGGGGGTACAGGGGAGCAGTTCTTC
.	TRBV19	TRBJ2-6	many	CASSITGQPAVLTF	TGTGCCAGTAGTATCACCGGACAGCCGGCCGTCCTGACTTTC
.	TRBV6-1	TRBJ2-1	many	CASSDPPGGEQFF	TGTGCCAGCAGTGATCCCCCCGGAGGTGAGCAGTTCTTC
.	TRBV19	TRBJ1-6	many	CASRSGAESPLHF	TGTGCCAGTAGATCTGGGGCTGAATCACCCCTCCACTTT
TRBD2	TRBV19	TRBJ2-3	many	CASSPFVSGGADTQYF	TGTGCCAGTAGCCCCTTCGTTAGCGGGGGGGCCGATACGCAGTATTTT
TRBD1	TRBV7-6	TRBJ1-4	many	CASSLGGTGANEKLFF	TGTGCCAGCAGCTTAGGAGGGACAGGGGCTAATGAAAAACTGTTTTTT
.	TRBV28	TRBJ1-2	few	CASSPPGGRGYTF	TGCGCCAGCAGTCCTCCGGGGGGCAGGGGCTACACCTTC
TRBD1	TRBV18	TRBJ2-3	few	CASSPIPTGAISTDTQYF	TGTGCCAGCTCACCGATCCCGACAGGGGCCATTAGCACAGATACGCAGTATTTT
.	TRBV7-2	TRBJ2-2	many	CASSFMGELFF	TGTGCCAGCAGCTTCATGGGGGAGCTGTTTTTT
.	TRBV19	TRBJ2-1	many	CASKESSYNEQFF	TGTGCCAGTAAAGAGAGCTCCTACAATGAGCAGTTCTTC
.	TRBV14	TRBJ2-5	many	CASSQDPRETQYF	TGTGCCAGCAGCCAAGATCCGAGAGAGACCCAGTACTTC
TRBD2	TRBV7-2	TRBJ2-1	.	CASSLLRGSGGHNEQFF	TGTGCCAGCAGCTTATTGAGGGGGAGCGGGGGGCACAATGAGCAGTTCTTC
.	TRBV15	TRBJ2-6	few	CATSRGEGSGANVLTF	TGTGCCACCAGCAGAGGAGAGGGCTCTGGGGCCAACGTCCTGACTTTC
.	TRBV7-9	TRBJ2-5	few	CASSPQGVTQTQYF	TGTGCCAGCAGCCCGCAGGGTGTGACGCAGACCCAGTACTTC
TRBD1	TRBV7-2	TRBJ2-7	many	CASSPRTGTEQYF	TGTGCCAGCAGCCCCCGGACAGGGACAGAGCAGTACTTC
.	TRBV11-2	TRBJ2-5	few	CASSLTPGAKGETQYF	TGTGCCAGCAGTCTAACTCCAGGGGCGAAGGGAGAGACCCAGTACTTC
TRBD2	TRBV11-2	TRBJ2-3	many	CASSPSGSTDTQYF	TGTGCCAGCAGCCCTAGCGGGAGCACAGATACGCAGTATTTT
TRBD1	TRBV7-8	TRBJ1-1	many	CASSLQEATGVNTEAFF	TGTGCCAGCAGCTTACAAGAAGCGACAGGGGTGAACACTGAAGCTTTCTTT
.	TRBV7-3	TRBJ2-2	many	CASSYRQSGGELFF	TGTGCCAGCAGCTACCGACAGTCAGGGGGGGAGCTGTTTTTT
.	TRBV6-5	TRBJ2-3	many	CASRAVSSTDTQYF	TGTGCCAGCAGGGCAGTGTCGAGCACAGATACGCAGTATTTT
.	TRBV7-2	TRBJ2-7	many	CASSLGRGYEQYF	TGTGCCAGCAGCTTAGGGAGGGGTTACGAGCAGTACTTC